The next 32 T cell receptor beta chains were all read from a single sample in a study of blood T cells in healthy people across ages. Using a J-beta primer mix together with a sample-barcoded 5' primer, a second PCR was run for roughly 7 to 12 cycles. Each CDR3 protein is one row after TCRdb ran MiXCR on the 5' RACE reads. The sample consists of around 780,000 distinct CDR3 sequences, 56% of them appearing once. Sequencing was performed on blood. These receptors all stem from a man aged 35 to 55 in good health.

The chain links TRBV7-2 to TRBJ1-2; no reliable D call. The V gene lost 2 bases and the J gene lost 4 bases, with 11 bases spanning the gap. Germline V CDR1 and CDR2: SGHTA, FQGNSA. The CDR3 consists of 14 residues. Here the CDR3 reads CASSLQERLYGYTF. The DNA for the CDR3 is TGTGCCAGCAGCTTACAAGAGCGCCTCTATGGCTACACCTTC.

This clonotype was found a few times. V and J are TRBV5-1 and TRBJ2-1, with 8 bases fitting TRBD1. V shed 4 bases and J 5 bases; nucleotides not matched to a gene: 11. Germline CDR1 and CDR2: SGHRS and YFSETQ. This CDR3 is 16 amino acids long. CDR3 sequence: CASSSNTGGGDNEQFF. The CDR3 coding sequence is TGCGCCAGCAGCAGTAATACAGGGGGTGGAGACAATGAGCAGTTCTTC.

A word on this clonotype: This may arise from a read error, as a much more abundant clone is one base away. V is TRBV5-1 and J is TRBJ2-5; 7 nucleotides match TRBD2. This CDR3 region has 15 residues. The germline CDR1 and CDR2 sequences are SGHRS and YFSETQ. The CDR3: CANSSSAGNQETQYF. CDR3 bases: TGCGCCAACAGCAGTTCAGCGGGGAACCAAGAGACCCAGTACTTC. Full variable domain (outside the CDR3, taken from reference TRBV5-1 and TRBJ2-5): KAGVTQTPRYLIKTRGQQVTLSCSPISGHRSVSWYQQTPGQGLQFLFEYFSETQRNKGNFPGRFSGRQFSNSRSEMNVSTLELGDSALYLCANSSSAGNQETQYFGPGTRLLVL.

This sequence joins TRBV5-6 and TRBJ1-2, with a tentative D call TRBD1 (5 bases). Deletions cut 4 bases from V and 8 bases from J, with 12 bases between. CDR3 size: 12 residues. Germline V lookup: CDR1 SGHDT, CDR2 YYEEEE. CDR3 nucleotides: TGTGCCAGCAGCCAACAGGAAATCGGCTACACCTTC. Protein: CASSQQEIGYTF.

V gene TRBV4-3 combines with J gene TRBJ2-1; TRBD2 agrees at 9 bases. The trim removed 0 bases at V and 4 bases at J, leaving 4 bases unmatched. Germline CDR1 and CDR2: LGHNA and YSLEER. The CDR3 contains 16 residues. CDR3 loop: CASSQEGTSSYNEQFF. In DNA, the CDR3 is TGCGCCAGCAGCCAAGAAGGGACTAGCTCATACAATGAGCAGTTCTTC.

The chain couples TRBV4-2 to TRBJ2-7, with D maybe TRBD2 (5 bases). This CDR3 region has 15 residues. Germline CDR1 reads LGHNA; CDR2 reads YNFKEQ. Trimming shortened V by 4 bases and J by 7 bases, and 20 bases separated the two germline ends. The chain's CDR3 is CASSRETGIRNEQYF. For the CDR3, the DNA is TGTGCCAGCAGCCGGGAAACGGGAATCCGCAATGAGCAGTACTTC.

This chain links TRBV4-3 with TRBJ2-1; 10 nucleotides match TRBD2. J gave up 8 bases and V 3 bases, and 10 bases lay outside the gene matches. The germline V gene encodes CDR1 LGHNA and CDR2 YSLEER. CDR3 length equals 16 residues. The CDR3 DNA follows: TGCGCCAGCAGCCATGTACTAGCGGGAAGGGGGGATGAGCAGTTCTTC. Translating gives CASSHVLAGRGDEQFF.

This clonotype was seen at least ten times. J is TRBJ2-5 and V is TRBV4-1; TRBD2 matches at 12 bases. V shed 7 bases and J 4 bases; nucleotides not matched to a gene: 1. CDR3 length: 13 amino acids. Germline-derived CDR1 and CDR2 are MGHRA and YSYEKL. CDR3 residues: CASTSGGAETQYF. CDR3 coding DNA: TGCGCCAGCACTAGCGGGGGGGCAGAGACCCAGTACTTC.

V usage is TRBV29-1 and J usage is TRBJ2-1, with D unresolved. Per germline, CDR1 SQVTM and CDR2 ANQGSEA. Trimming shortened V by 7 bases and J by 5 bases, and 6 bases separated the two germline ends. This CDR3 comprises 10 residues. The CDR3 nucleotides read TGCAGCGCAGTCGACAATGAGCAGTTCTTC. Its translation is CSAVDNEQFF.

This clonotype was observed once. The chain has TRBV9 and TRBJ2-3; 8 bases line up with TRBD2. This CDR3 is built from 18 residues. CDR1 is SGDLS and CDR2 is YYNGEE in the germline V gene. The J segment lost 3 bases and the V segment lost 1 base, leaving 13 bases of the junction unmatched. DNA of the CDR3: TGTGCCAGCAGCGTATTTCTAAGTAGCGGGGTGAGGACAGATACGCAGTATTTT. Its translation: CASSVFLSSGVRTDTQYF.

A note on this clonotype: At one boundary the junction diverges from the germline segment, which might be a read error. The chain couples TRBV5-1 to TRBJ2-3; D is perhaps TRBD1 (5 bases). This CDR3 region has 15 residues. Germline CDR1 reads SGHRS; CDR2 reads YFSETQ. The CDR3 nucleotides read TGCACCAGCAGTTTAGACAGCACTAGCACAGATACGCAGTATTTT. Protein: CTSSLDSTSTDTQYF.

This clonotype was seen only a few times. This rearrangement joins TRBV6-5 to TRBJ2-7; D is perhaps TRBD2 (5 bases). With 6 bases removed from V and 7 bases from J, the gap between germline ends came to 13 bases. The CDR3 is 12 residues long. The germline V gene has CDR1 MNHEY and CDR2 SVGAGI. The CDR3 loop is CASSDGLGEQYF. In DNA form, the CDR3 reads TGTGCCAGCAGCGACGGACTGGGGGAGCAGTACTTC.

This clonotype occurred a few times. The chain combines TRBV14 with TRBJ2-1, with 8 bases that match TRBD1. CDR3 length: 15 residues. J gave up 4 bases and V 7 bases, and 9 bases lay outside the gene matches. Germline loops: CDR1 SGHDN, CDR2 FVKESK. Written as DNA, the CDR3 is TGTGCCAGCACTGAGTCGGGACAGGTTTACAATGAGCAGTTCTTC. Its protein product is CASTESGQVYNEQFF. The complete variable domain, with remaining parts taken from reference TRBV14 and TRBJ2-1, reads EAGVTQFPSHSVIEKGQTVTLRCDPISGHDNLYWYRRVMGKEIKFLLHFVKESKQDESGMPNNRFLAERTGGTYSTLKVQPAELEDSGVYFCASTESGQVYNEQFFGPGTRLTVL.

J is TRBJ2-1 and V is TRBV25-1, with 7 bases that match TRBD2. This CDR3 region has 15 residues. The germline gives CDR1 MGHDK, CDR2 SYGVNS. V was pared by 11 bases and J by 6 bases, with 16 bases of the junction left unmatched. CDR3 coding DNA: TGTGCCGTAGTATCATTCGGGGACTATTCCAATGAGCAGTTCTTC. Translating it yields CAVVSFGDYSNEQFF.

The rearrangement uses TRBV20-1 and TRBJ2-1, with no clear D. With 4 bases removed from V and 4 bases from J, the gap between germline ends came to 17 bases. This CDR3 has 15 amino acids. The germline CDR1 and CDR2 sequences are DFQATT and SNEGSKA (reference sequence). In DNA, the CDR3 is TGCAGTGCTAACTCCGGCACAACCCTTTACAATGAGCAGTTCTTC. This sequence encodes CSANSGTTLYNEQFF.

The rearrangement uses TRBV12-3 or TRBV12-4 and TRBJ2-5; D may be TRBD1 (5 bases). Trimming pared 7 bases from V and 2 bases from J, leaving 11 bases between. The length of the CDR3 is 13 residues. In DNA form, the CDR3 reads TGTGCCAGCACCCGGAGACAGCAAGAGACCCAGTACTTC. It is translated as CASTRRQQETQYF.

The CDR3 spells CAIGMGTGPPGAQYF. The CDR3 DNA reads as TGTGCCATCGGGATGGGGACAGGTCCGCCAGGGGCCCAGTACTTC. The V gene is TRBV24-1, the J gene TRBJ2-5; 8 bases map to TRBD1. J was trimmed by 9 bases and V by 11 bases; bases with no gene match: 19. This CDR3 contains 15 residues. Germline CDR1 and CDR2: KGHDR and SFDVKD.

The table lists this clonotype with a count of one. The rearrangement links TRBV6-2 or TRBV6-3 to TRBJ2-7, with 8 positions matching TRBD2. This CDR3 comprises 14 residues. The germline V gene encodes CDR1 MNHEY and CDR2 SVGEGT. J was trimmed by 0 bases and V by 8 bases; bases with no gene match: 6. CDR3 sequence: CASDSGASSYEQYF. CDR3 coding DNA: TGTGCCAGCGATAGCGGGGCCAGCTCCTACGAGCAGTACTTC.

This chain uses TRBV4-1 with TRBJ2-1; 10 nucleotides line up with TRBD1. Trimming removed 4 bases from V and 14 bases from J; junction bases left unmatched: 11. Germline V gene data show CDR1 as MGHRA and CDR2 as YSYEKL. The CDR3 totals 14 residues. The CDR3 DNA is TGCGCCAGCAGCCCCCTAAGGGGACAGGGGATTGAGTTCTTC. It translates to CASSPLRGQGIEFF.

This clonotype was seen more than once but under ten times. The chain couples TRBV4-1 to TRBJ1-2, with D possibly matching TRBD1 (6 bases). The CDR3 runs 17 residues. From germline, CDR1 is MGHRA and CDR2 YSYEKL. The ends were cut back, 1 base at V and 2 bases at J, with 17 bases in the middle. The CDR3, as DNA: TGCGCCAGCAGCCAAGTCGGGGGGCCGAGTAGCAACTATGGCTACACCTTC. This codes for CASSQVGGPSSNYGYTF.

The V and J genes are TRBV9 and TRBJ2-4; D gene ambiguous. Trimming left V 3 bases short and J 5 bases short, with 9 bases between. From germline, CDR1 is SGDLS and CDR2 YYNGEE. The CDR3 contains 13 residues. The CDR3 reads CASSADRENIQYF. DNA for the CDR3: TGTGCCAGCAGCGCCGATCGTGAAAACATTCAGTACTTC. Filled out from reference TRBV9 and TRBJ2-4, the complete variable domain reads DSGVTQTPKHLITATGQRVTLRCSPRSGDLSVYWYQQSLDQGLQFLIQYYNGEERAKGNILERFSAQQFPDLHSELNLSSLELGDSALYFCASSADRENIQYFGAGTRLSVL.

This clonotype was detected only a few times. The chain is built from TRBV7-3 and TRBJ2-6; D is possibly TRBD2 (6 bases). The CDR3 sequence is 15 residues long. CDR1 is SGHTA and CDR2 is FQGTGA in the germline V gene. V was clipped by 6 bases and J by 1 base, with 10 bases between them. The DNA of the CDR3 is TGTGCCAGCAGTGGGGGGATGTCTGGGGCCAACGTCCTGACTTTC. Translating it yields CASSGGMSGANVLTF.

V gene TRBV6-1 combines with J gene TRBJ2-5, with no clear D. This CDR3 spans 11 amino acids. The germline CDR1 and CDR2 sequences are MNHNS and SASEGT. The V end was cut by 7 bases, the J end by 5 bases, with 8 bases between. Here the CDR3 reads CASTMDETQYF. CDR3 coding DNA: TGTGCCAGCACTATGGACGAGACCCAGTACTTC.

V and J are TRBV9 and TRBJ2-3, with a weak D call TRBD2 (5 bases). CDR1 and CDR2 from the germline V gene are SGDLS and YYNGEE. V was shortened by 1 base and J by 0 bases, with 9 bases between the two germline ends. This CDR3 is 15 amino acids long. CDR3 loop: CASSVRRTSTDTQYF. CDR3 coding DNA: TGTGCCAGCAGCGTACGGCGGACTAGCACAGATACGCAGTATTTT.

This sequence joins TRBV18 and TRBJ2-6, with TRBD2 matching 8 bases. Germline V lookup: CDR1 KGHSH, CDR2 LQKENI. V lost 2 bases and J lost 1; bases outside the gene matches: 4. The CDR3 has 17 residues. The CDR3 region is CASSPGGLGSGANVLTF. DNA for the CDR3: TGTGCCAGCTCACCAGGGGGACTAGGATCTGGGGCCAACGTCCTGACTTTC.

The chain combines TRBV9 with TRBJ2-6; D is tentatively TRBD1 or TRBD2 (6 bases each). This CDR3 has 16 amino acids. V shed 2 bases and J shed 1 base, with 10 bases lying between them. The germline CDR1 and CDR2 sequences are SGDLS and YYNGEE. The CDR3 DNA follows: TGTGCCAGCAGCGTTTCGGGGGCTTCTGGGGCCAACGTCCTGACTTTC. Its protein product is CASSVSGASGANVLTF.

This clonotype was observed a single time. This sequence joins TRBV12-3 or TRBV12-4 and TRBJ2-1, with 9 bases identical to TRBD1. The J call is in doubt because the DNA end fits TRBJ2-7 better. The CDR3 extends over 16 amino acids. CDR3 in amino acids: CASTRQTGGGYNEQYF. DNA of the CDR3: TGTGCCAGCACTCGACAGACAGGGGGAGGGTACAATGAGCAGTACTTC.

The chain carries TRBV6-5 and TRBJ2-3, with D tentatively TRBD1 (6 bases). Trimming took 9 bases from V and 5 from J, leaving 18 bases between them. CDR1 and CDR2 from the germline V gene are MNHEY and SVGAGI. This CDR3 region has 14 residues. The CDR3 protein is CASSGVMLEDTQYF. Here the CDR3 DNA reads TGTGCCAGTTCAGGGGTCATGCTCGAAGATACGCAGTATTTT.

This rearrangement joins TRBV20-1 to TRBJ1-2; D is perhaps TRBD1 (6 bases). V dropped 0 bases and J dropped 3 bases, with 14 bases sitting between them. CDR1 and CDR2 (germline): DFQATT, SNEGSKA (reference sequence). The CDR3 has 15 amino acids. The DNA of the CDR3 is TGCAGTGCTAGAGAAGCTGGGGGGCCGGACTATGGCTACACCTTC. This translates into CSAREAGGPDYGYTF.

In DNA, the CDR3 is TGTGCCAGCAGCGTAGCTCTGGCGGGAGCAACCAACAATGAGCAGTTCTTC. It encodes CASSVALAGATNNEQFF. The chain is built from TRBV9 and TRBJ2-1; 7 nucleotides match TRBD2. There are 17 residues in the CDR3. With 0 bases clipped from V and 5 bases from J, the junction kept 11 bases outside the gene matches. In germline, CDR1 is SGDLS, CDR2 YYNGEE.

CDR3 sequence reads: CATSRTSGRAPYNEQFF. The CDR3 nucleotides read TGTGCCACCAGTCGGACTAGCGGGAGGGCCCCCTACAATGAGCAGTTCTTC. V and J are TRBV24-1 and TRBJ2-1; the match to TRBD2 covers 15 bases. The CDR3 is made up of 17 amino acids. Germline V gene sequence: CDR1 KGHDR, CDR2 SFDVKD. The V segment lost 6 bases and the J segment 2 bases; nucleotides outside the gene matches: 4.

V is TRBV15 and J is TRBJ2-1; weak D call: TRBD1 (6 bases). Germline V lookup: CDR1 LNHNV, CDR2 YYDKDF (reference sequence). There are 13 residues in the CDR3. V was shortened by 0 bases and J by 10 bases, with 10 bases between the two germline ends. CDR3 sequence reads: CATSRDRQAEQFF. CDR3 sequence (DNA): TGTGCCACCAGCAGAGATCGACAGGCCGAGCAGTTCTTC.